Below, 23 T cell receptor beta chains from the same sample are listed, as sequenced in a study of T cells in Graves' hyperthyroidism and ophthalmopathy. TCR beta CDR3 regions were amplified from RNA. An initial round of RT-PCR targeting the TCR CDR3 relied on the HTBI primer set. From the multiplex PCR reads, TCRdb called clonotypes with MiXCR, one entry per CDR3 protein. The sample consists of about 270,000 distinct CDR3 sequences, 25% to 30% of them appearing once. The sample taken for sequencing was blood. The receptors were sampled from a man aged 35 to 55 with Graves' hyperthyroidism that later progressed to Graves' ophthalmopathy.

This clonotype was detected many times. The rearrangement joins TRBV6-2 or TRBV6-3 to TRBJ2-5, with 15 bases matching TRBD2. The CDR3 totals 17 residues. The junction had 10 bases not matched to a gene; V was cut back by 6 bases and J by 5 bases. The germline CDR1 and CDR2 sequences are MNHEY and SVGEGT. Here the CDR3 reads CASSRTSGRAAGETQYF. The CDR3, as DNA: TGTGCCAGCAGCCGGACTAGCGGGAGGGCCGCTGGGGAGACCCAGTACTTC.

This clonotype showed up many times. V is TRBV7-9 and J is TRBJ1-2, with D possibly matching TRBD1 (6 bases). Germline CDR1 is SEHNR and CDR2 is FQNEAQ (reference sequence). V lost 6 bases, J lost 13 bases, and 21 bases lay in between. The CDR3 sequence is 13 residues long. In DNA, the CDR3 is TGTGCCAGCAGTTTAAGACAGGACCCGAGTCCCACCTTC. This sequence encodes CASSLRQDPSPTF.

This clonotype was recorded a few times. This rearrangement joins TRBV6-1 to TRBJ2-5, with 7 bases lining up with TRBD1. Germline-derived CDR1 and CDR2 are MNHNS and SASEGT. This CDR3 is 14 amino acids long. The V gene end was trimmed by 5 bases and the J gene end by 0 bases; junction bases not matched to a gene: 3. The CDR3 bases are TGTGCCAGCAGTCAACAGGGGTACCAAGAGACCCAGTACTTC. Protein product: CASSQQGYQETQYF.

This clonotype was counted many times. The chain uses TRBV6-5 and TRBJ1-2, with a tentative D call TRBD1 (5 bases). This CDR3 region has 14 residues. Germline V gene data show CDR1 as MNHEY and CDR2 as SVGAGI. The germline V and J ends were trimmed by 6 bases and 6 bases, with 17 bases remaining between them. For the CDR3, the DNA is TGTGCCAGCAGCGGGGGGACGGAAAAGAATGGCTACACCTTC. Translated, it gives CASSGGTEKNGYTF.

In its sample, this clonotype was seen many times. V is TRBV11-3 and J is TRBJ1-1, with 9 nucleotides matching TRBD1. CDR1 is SGHNT and CDR2 is YENEEA in the germline V gene. The CDR3 length is 17 residues. The junction had 11 bases not matched to a gene; V was cut back by 6 bases and J by 0 bases. CDR3 loop: CASSSAGQGWMNTEAFF. The CDR3 DNA sequence: TGTGCCAGCAGTTCCGCGGGACAGGGATGGATGAACACTGAAGCTTTCTTT.

This clonotype was detected a few times. With a much larger clone just one base away, this may be a read error. The chain combines TRBV4-1 with TRBJ2-7; 9 positions match TRBD1. This CDR3 spans 16 amino acids. The germline gives CDR1 MGHRA, CDR2 YSYEKL. After removal of 5 bases from V and 3 bases from J, the junction contained 11 bases not matched to a gene. The DNA of the CDR3 is TGCGCCAGCAGCTCGACGCGGGGACAGGGATACTACGAGCAGTACTTC. Protein product: CASSSTRGQGYYEQYF.

This clonotype was found once. The chain has TRBV6-4 and TRBJ1-5, with 9 bases identical to TRBD1. The CDR3 is 12 amino acids. Trimming took 8 bases from V and 5 from J; bases not matched to a gene: 1. Germline CDR1 MRHNA, CDR2 SNTAGT. In nucleotides, the CDR3 is TGTGCCAGCGGGACAGGGCATCAGCCCCAGCATTTT. This codes for CASGTGHQPQHF.

This clonotype came up many times. This rearrangement joins TRBV6-1 to TRBJ1-5; 9 nucleotides match TRBD1. V lost 6 bases and J lost 5; bases outside the gene matches: 8. Germline V gives CDR1 MNHNS, CDR2 SASEGT. The CDR3 loop spans 15 amino acids. This CDR3 is CASRDPGQGHQPQHF. DNA of the CDR3: TGTGCCAGCAGGGATCCGGGACAGGGACATCAGCCCCAGCATTTT.

This clonotype was observed at least ten times. The V gene is TRBV18, the J gene TRBJ2-7; D may be TRBD1 (5 bases). The CDR3 totals 13 residues. V was cut by 2 bases and J by 5 bases, with 10 bases left in between. Germline CDR1 reads KGHSH; CDR2 reads LQKENI. CDR3 protein: CASSPTPGNEQYF. The CDR3 nucleotides read TGTGCCAGCTCACCAACGCCAGGGAACGAGCAGTACTTC.

In its sample, this clonotype was seen many times. The V call is TRBV2, the J call TRBJ1-5; D call uncertain. Trimming removed 8 bases at V and 0 bases at J, with 11 bases between. CDR1 and CDR2 from the germline V gene are SNHLY and FYNNEI. CDR3 length: 14 amino acids. The CDR3 DNA sequence: TGTGCCAGCGCAGATAGCTATAGCAATCAGCCCCAGCATTTT. Translating it yields CASADSYSNQPQHF.

Concerning this clonotype: One end of the junction is discordant with germline, which a read error may explain. The chain uses TRBV2 and TRBJ2-7; perhaps TRBD1 as D (5 bases). CDR3 size: 12 residues. CDR1 and CDR2 (germline): SNHLY, FYNNEI. CDR3 sequence reads: CASSERGYGQYF. CDR3 coding DNA: TGTGCCAGCAGTGAAAGGGGATACGGGCAGTACTTC.

The table lists this clonotype with many counts. V is TRBV18 and J is TRBJ1-2; 10 nucleotides agree with TRBD1. CDR1 is KGHSH, CDR2 LQKENI, per germline. V dropped 3 bases and J dropped 4; count of bases not matched to a gene: 8. This CDR3 spans 16 amino acids. The CDR3 coding sequence is TGTGCCAGCTCACCCCGGGACAGGGGAAAATTCTATGGCTACACCTTC. This encodes CASSPRDRGKFYGYTF.

There are a few counts of this clonotype. V usage is TRBV7-9 and J usage is TRBJ2-5; no reliable D call. Trimming took off 5 bases at V and 5 bases at J, with 18 bases between the two ends. The germline gives CDR1 SEHNR, CDR2 FQNEAQ (reference sequence). This CDR3 comprises 15 residues. Here the CDR3 DNA reads TGTGCCAGCAGCGATTATAAGCCCCATGGGGAGACCCAGTACTTC. Translated: CASSDYKPHGETQYF.

This clonotype showed up many times. This chain links TRBV6-1 with TRBJ2-1; 7 bases match TRBD1. V lost 6 bases, J lost 4 bases, and 6 bases stayed unmatched. This CDR3 has 14 amino acids. Germline V gene sequence: CDR1 MNHNS, CDR2 SASEGT. CDR3 loop: CASSGTEDYNEQFF. The CDR3 DNA reads TGTGCCAGCAGCGGGACAGAAGATTACAATGAGCAGTTCTTC.

The genes are TRBV2 and TRBJ1-1; D call uncertain. Trimming took 1 base from V and 0 from J, leaving 6 bases between them. The germline V gene encodes CDR1 SNHLY and CDR2 FYNNEI. There are 14 residues in the CDR3. CDR3 residues: CASSEGDMNTEAFF. DNA for the CDR3: TGTGCCAGCAGTGAAGGGGATATGAACACTGAAGCTTTCTTT.

This clonotype was counted many times. The J gene is TRBJ1-3, the V gene TRBV6-5; D ambiguous. This CDR3 contains 14 residues. The germline V gene encodes CDR1 MNHEY and CDR2 SVGAGI. Trimming pared 0 bases from V and 4 bases from J, leaving 7 bases between. CDR3 in DNA: TGTGCCAGCAGTTACTCTAGCGTGGGAAACACCATATATTTT. This gives the protein CASSYSSVGNTIYF.

V is TRBV20-1 and J is TRBJ1-2; possibly TRBD1 for D (5 bases). The CDR3 loop spans 16 amino acids. Trimming removed 7 bases from V and 0 bases from J, with 21 bases in between. In germline, CDR1 is DFQATT, CDR2 SNEGSKA (reference sequence). The CDR3 loop is CSVINPGERPNYGYTF. The DNA for the CDR3 is TGCAGTGTGATAAACCCGGGGGAAAGACCTAACTATGGCTACACCTTC.

This chain links TRBV12-3 or TRBV12-4 with TRBJ2-5, with 8 bases aligning to TRBD2. The V segment lost 3 bases and the J segment 1 base; nucleotides outside the gene matches: 4. The CDR3 has 15 amino acids. CDR3 sequence: CASSFFAGGQETQYF. CDR3 DNA sequence: TGTGCCAGCAGTTTTTTTGCGGGAGGCCAAGAGACCCAGTACTTC.

The chain joins TRBV7-9 to TRBJ2-7, with 9 nucleotides matching TRBD1. Trimming took 4 bases from V and 3 from J; bases not matched to a gene: 4. Per the germline V gene, CDR1 is SEHNR and CDR2 is FQNEAQ (reference sequence). This CDR3 has 14 residues. CDR3 nucleotides: TGTGCCAGCAGCTGGGGACAGGGTTTCTACGAGCAGTACTTC. Its translation: CASSWGQGFYEQYF.

At least ten counts were recorded for this clonotype. The V and J genes are TRBV15 and TRBJ2-7, with 8 bases aligning to TRBD1. Germline CDR1 LNHNV, CDR2 YYDKDF (reference sequence). Trimming took 9 bases from V and 5 from J; bases not matched to a gene: 15. The CDR3 is 15 amino acids. CDR3 bases: TGTGCCACAACCCGGGGGAGACAGGGGATCAACGAGCAGTACTTC. It codes for CATTRGRQGINEQYF.

The sample holds many counts of this clonotype. The genes are TRBV7-9 and TRBJ1-1; perhaps TRBD1 as D (6 bases). CDR1 SEHNR and CDR2 FQNEAQ come from the germline V gene (reference sequence). The ends were cut back, 7 bases at V and 0 bases at J, with 15 bases in the middle. The CDR3 has 15 residues. The CDR3 DNA sequence: TGTGCCAGCATCCCCGCGGGGGGCGTGAACACTGAAGCTTTCTTT. Translated: CASIPAGGVNTEAFF.

The genes are TRBV7-2 and TRBJ1-1; TRBD1 matches 7 bases. J gave up 1 base and V 3 bases, and 14 bases lay outside the gene matches. Germline CDR1 reads SGHTA; CDR2 reads FQGNSA. The CDR3 sequence is 18 residues long. CDR3 DNA sequence: TGTGCCAGCAGCTTGCGCGCGGTAACAGGGGTGAAGAACACTGAAGCTTTCTTT. It is translated as CASSLRAVTGVKNTEAFF.

This clonotype was seen ten or more times. This rearrangement joins TRBV7-2 to TRBJ1-5; D remains ambiguous. Germline CDR1 and CDR2: SGHTA and FQGNSA. The CDR3 covers 13 residues. The ends were cut back, 2 bases at V and 5 bases at J, with 7 bases in the middle. Here the CDR3 reads CASSLPVDQPQHF. The CDR3 DNA is TGTGCCAGCAGCTTACCAGTCGATCAGCCCCAGCATTTT.